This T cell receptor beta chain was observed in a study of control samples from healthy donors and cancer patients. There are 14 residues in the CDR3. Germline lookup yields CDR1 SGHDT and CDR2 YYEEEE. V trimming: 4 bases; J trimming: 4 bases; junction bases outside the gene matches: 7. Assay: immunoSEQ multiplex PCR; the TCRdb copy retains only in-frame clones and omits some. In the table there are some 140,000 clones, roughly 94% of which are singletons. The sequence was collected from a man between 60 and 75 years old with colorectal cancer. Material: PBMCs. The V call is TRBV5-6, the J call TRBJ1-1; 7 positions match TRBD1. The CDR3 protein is CASSIRGLGTEAFF. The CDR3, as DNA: TGTGCCAGCAGCATTAGGGGGCTAGGCACTGAAGCTTTCTTT. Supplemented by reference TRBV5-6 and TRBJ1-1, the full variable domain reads DAGVTQSPTHLIKTRGQQVTLRCSPKSGHDTVSWYQQALGQGPQFIFQYYEEEERQRGNFPDRFSGHQFPNYSSELNVNALLLGDSALYLCASSIRGLGTEAFFGQGTRLTVV.